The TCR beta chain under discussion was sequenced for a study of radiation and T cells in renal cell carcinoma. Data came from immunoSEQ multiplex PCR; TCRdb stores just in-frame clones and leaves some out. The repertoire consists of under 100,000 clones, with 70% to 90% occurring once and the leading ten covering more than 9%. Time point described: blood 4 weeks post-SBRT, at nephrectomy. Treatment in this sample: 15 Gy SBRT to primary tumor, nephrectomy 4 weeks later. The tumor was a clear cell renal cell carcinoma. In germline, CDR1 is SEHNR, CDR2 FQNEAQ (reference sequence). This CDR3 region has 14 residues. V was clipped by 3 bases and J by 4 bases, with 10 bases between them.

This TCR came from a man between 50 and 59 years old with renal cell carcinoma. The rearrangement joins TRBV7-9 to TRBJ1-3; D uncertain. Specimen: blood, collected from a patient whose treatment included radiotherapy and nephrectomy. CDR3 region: CASSFERVGNTIYF. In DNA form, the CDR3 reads TGTGCCAGCAGCTTTGAAAGGGTCGGAAACACCATATATTTT.